This note documents a single TCR beta chain sequence. The antigen is not known. This entry comes from a study of CD8+ T cells in alopecia areata. Study-level findings and limits: For baseline CD8+ expansion, any link to response stays uncertain with one nonresponder. A large proportion of expanded lesional clones were detected persisting in scalp and blood during tofacitinib. In scalp, tofacitinib significantly decreased clonality and expanded CD8+ clones among the top 100.

Following extraction, RNA underwent reverse transcription to cDNA, which served as the sequencing template. Profiling relied on immunoSEQ multiplex PCR, and the TCRdb table lists in-frame clones only, not all of them. The table has about 190,000 clones, 50% to 75% seen once. Treatment here: oral pan-JAK inhibitor, 5-10 mg twice daily. Material: CD4+ T cells sorted from blood, obtained at week 4, from a patient treated with tofacitinib. The sequence came from a human donor with alopecia areata.

CDR3: CAISKAGQLNTEAFF. The CDR3 DNA reads as TGTGCCATCAGTAAGGCCGGACAACTCAACACTGAAGCTTTCTTT. This chain links TRBV10-3 with TRBJ1-1; weak D call: TRBD1 (5 bases). Germline CDR1 ENHRY, CDR2 SYGVKD. With 5 bases removed from V and 2 bases from J, the gap between germline ends came to 15 bases. The CDR3 is 15 amino acids.